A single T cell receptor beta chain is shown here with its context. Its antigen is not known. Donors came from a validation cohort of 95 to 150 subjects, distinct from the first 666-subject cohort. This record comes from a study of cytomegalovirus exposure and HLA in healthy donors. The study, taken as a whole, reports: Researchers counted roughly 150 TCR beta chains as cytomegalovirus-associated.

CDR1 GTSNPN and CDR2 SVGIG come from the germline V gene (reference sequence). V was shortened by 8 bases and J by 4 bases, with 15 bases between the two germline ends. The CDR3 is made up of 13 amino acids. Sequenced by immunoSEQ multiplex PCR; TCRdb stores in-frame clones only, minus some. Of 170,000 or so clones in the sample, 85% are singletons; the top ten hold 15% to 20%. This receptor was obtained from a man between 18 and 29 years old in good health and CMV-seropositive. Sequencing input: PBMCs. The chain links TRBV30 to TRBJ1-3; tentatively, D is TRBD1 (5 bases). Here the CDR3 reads CALPEGAGNTIYF. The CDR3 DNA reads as TGTGCCCTTCCCGAAGGGGCGGGAAACACCATATATTTT.